One sample yielded the 2 T cell receptor beta chains listed below, sequenced in a study of blood T cell repertoires in COVID-19. Sequencing was performed with immunoSEQ multiplex PCR; in TCRdb, only in-frame clones are kept and a portion is missing. This table has 150,000 to 200,000 clones, approximately 89% appearing once. The sequencing input was PBMCs or T cells enriched from blood (not recorded which). The receptors originated from a woman in her late teens or twenties who had recovered from COVID-19.

The chain combines TRBV6-5 with TRBJ2-7, with TRBD1 as a possible D gene (6 bases). V was trimmed by 6 bases and J by 4 bases, leaving 10 bases between them. There are 12 residues in the CDR3. Germline V gene data show CDR1 as MNHEY and CDR2 as SVGAGI. The CDR3 is CASSPGQYEQYF. CDR3 bases: TGTGCCAGCAGCCCCGGACAGTACGAGCAGTACTTC.

The V gene is TRBV7-8, the J gene TRBJ2-1; 7 bases are a match to TRBD2. The germline gives CDR1 SGHVS, CDR2 FQNEAQ. V was clipped by 1 base and J by 7 bases; unmatched bases: 16. The CDR3 has 18 residues. CDR3 amino acids: CASSLGFGEGGPENEQFF. CDR3 sequence (DNA): TGTGCCAGCAGCTTAGGTTTCGGGGAGGGAGGGCCGGAGAATGAGCAGTTCTTC.